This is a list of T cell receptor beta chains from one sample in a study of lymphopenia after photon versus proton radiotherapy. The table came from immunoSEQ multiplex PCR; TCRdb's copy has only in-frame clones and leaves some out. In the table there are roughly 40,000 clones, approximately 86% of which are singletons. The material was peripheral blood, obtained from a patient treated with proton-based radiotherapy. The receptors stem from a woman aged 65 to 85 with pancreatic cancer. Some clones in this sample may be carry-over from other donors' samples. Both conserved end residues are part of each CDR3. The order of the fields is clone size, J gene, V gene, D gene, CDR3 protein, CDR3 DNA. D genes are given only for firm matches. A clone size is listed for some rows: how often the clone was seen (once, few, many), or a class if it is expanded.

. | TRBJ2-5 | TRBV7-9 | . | CASSRAGAETQYF | TGTGCCAGCAGCCGGGCAGGGGCAGAGACCCAGTACTTC
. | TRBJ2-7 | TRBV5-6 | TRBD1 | CASSLGGQEHYEQYF | TGTGCCAGCAGCCTGGGCGGACAGGAACACTACGAGCAGTACTTC
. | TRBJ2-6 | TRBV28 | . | CASSLWVASGANVLTF | TGTGCCAGCAGTTTATGGGTAGCCTCTGGGGCCAACGTCCTGACTTTC
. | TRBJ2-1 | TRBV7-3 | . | CASSLNRVEEQFF | TGTGCCAGCAGCTTAAATCGGGTGGAGGAGCAGTTCTTC
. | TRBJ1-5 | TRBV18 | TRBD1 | CASSGTESRSQHF | TGTGCCAGCTCAGGGACAGAGAGTCGGAGCCAGCATTTT
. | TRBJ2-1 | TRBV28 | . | CASRPKLTYNEQFF | TGTGCCAGCAGGCCAAAATTAACCTACAATGAGCAGTTCTTC
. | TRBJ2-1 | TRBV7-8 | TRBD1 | CASSLAGQGQYEQFF | TGTGCCAGCAGCTTAGCGGGACAGGGGCAGTATGAGCAGTTCTTC
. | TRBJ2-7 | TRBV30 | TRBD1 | CAWKGEGTGPSEQYF | TGTGCCTGGAAGGGTGAAGGGACAGGCCCCTCCGAGCAGTACTTC
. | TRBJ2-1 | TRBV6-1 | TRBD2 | CASIGLGGRDNEQFF | TGTGCCAGCATTGGACTTGGCGGGAGAGACAATGAGCAGTTCTTC
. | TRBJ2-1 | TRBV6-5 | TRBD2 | CASRELAGNAHEQFF | TGTGCCAGCAGGGAACTAGCGGGAAATGCCCATGAGCAGTTCTTC
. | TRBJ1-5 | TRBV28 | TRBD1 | CASSLAGGRQPQHF | TGTGCCAGCAGTTTAGCAGGGGGCCGGCAGCCCCAGCATTTT
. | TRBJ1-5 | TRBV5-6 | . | CASSSSSNQPQHF | TGTGCCAGCAGCTCCTCTAGCAATCAGCCCCAGCATTTT
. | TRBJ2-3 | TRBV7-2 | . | CASSLGGFWDTQYF | TGTGCCAGCAGCTTAGGGGGGTTTTGGGATACGCAGTATTTT
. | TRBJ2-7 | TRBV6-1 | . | CASSEVFGAGEQYF | TGTGCCAGCAGTGAAGTTTTCGGAGCGGGTGAGCAGTACTTC
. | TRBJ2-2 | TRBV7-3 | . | CASSLGGGYVGELFF | TGTGCCAGCAGCTTAGGAGGGGGCTATGTCGGGGAGCTGTTTTTT
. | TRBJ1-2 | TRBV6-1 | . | CASSRDTGPYGYTF | TGTGCCAGCAGTCGGGACACCGGTCCCTATGGCTACACCTTC
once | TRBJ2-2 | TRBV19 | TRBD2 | CASSMIAGDTGELFF | TGTGCCAGTAGTATGATAGCGGGAGATACCGGGGAGCTGTTTTTT
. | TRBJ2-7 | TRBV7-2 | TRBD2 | CASSFLAGSTYEQYF | TGTGCCAGCAGCTTCCTAGCGGGGAGTACCTACGAGCAGTACTTC
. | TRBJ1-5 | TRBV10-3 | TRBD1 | CAVRQGDQPQHF | TGTGCCGTCAGACAGGGCGATCAGCCCCAGCATTTT
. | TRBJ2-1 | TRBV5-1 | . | CASSLGTEGYNEQFF | TGCGCCAGCAGCTTGGGTACGGAAGGCTACAATGAGCAGTTCTTC
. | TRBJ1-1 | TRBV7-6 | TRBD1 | CASSLGRQGNTEAFF | TGTGCCAGCAGCTTAGGAAGACAGGGTAACACTGAAGCTTTCTTT
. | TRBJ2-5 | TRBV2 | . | CASTPQETQYF | TGTGCCAGCACCCCCCAAGAGACCCAGTACTTC
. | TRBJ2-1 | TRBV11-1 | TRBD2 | CASGSGGLAGGVEQFF | TGTGCCAGCGGATCCGGGGGACTAGCGGGAGGGGTTGAGCAGTTCTTC
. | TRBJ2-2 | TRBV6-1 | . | CASRGGLNTGELFF | TGTGCCAGCAGGGGGGGCCTCAACACCGGGGAGCTGTTTTTT
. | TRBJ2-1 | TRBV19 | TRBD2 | CASSPWGLAGGRQFF | TGTGCCAGTAGTCCGTGGGGACTAGCGGGAGGGAGGCAGTTCTTC
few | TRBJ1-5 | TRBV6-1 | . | CASSVEDVGNQPQHF | TGTGCCAGCAGTGTAGAGGACGTTGGCAATCAGCCCCAGCATTTT
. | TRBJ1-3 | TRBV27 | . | CASSARGGKGNTIYF | TGTGCCAGCAGTGCCCGGGGAGGGAAGGGAAACACCATATATTTT
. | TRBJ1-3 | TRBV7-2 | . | CASSLDRGPGNTIYF | TGTGCCAGCAGCTTAGATCGGGGGCCAGGAAACACCATATATTTT